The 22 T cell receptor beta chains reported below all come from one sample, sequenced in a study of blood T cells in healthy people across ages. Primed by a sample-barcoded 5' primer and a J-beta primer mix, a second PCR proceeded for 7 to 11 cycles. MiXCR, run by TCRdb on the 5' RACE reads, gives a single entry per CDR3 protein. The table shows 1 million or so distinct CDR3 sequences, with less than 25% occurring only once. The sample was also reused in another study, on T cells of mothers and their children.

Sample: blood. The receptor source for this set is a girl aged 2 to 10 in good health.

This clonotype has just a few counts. CDR3 nucleotides: TGTGCCAGCAGTTTATATATCCACAATGAGCAGTTCTTC. Protein product: CASSLYIHNEQFF. The chain links TRBV12-3 or TRBV12-4 to TRBJ2-5, with D unclear. Judging by the DNA end, TRBJ2-1 fits better; the J call may be wrong. The CDR3 length is 13 residues.

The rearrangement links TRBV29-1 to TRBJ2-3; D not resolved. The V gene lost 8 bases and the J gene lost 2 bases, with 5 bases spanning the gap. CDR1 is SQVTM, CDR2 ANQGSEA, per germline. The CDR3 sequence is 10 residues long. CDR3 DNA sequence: TGCAGCCCCACCACAGATACGCAGTATTTT. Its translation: CSPTTDTQYF.

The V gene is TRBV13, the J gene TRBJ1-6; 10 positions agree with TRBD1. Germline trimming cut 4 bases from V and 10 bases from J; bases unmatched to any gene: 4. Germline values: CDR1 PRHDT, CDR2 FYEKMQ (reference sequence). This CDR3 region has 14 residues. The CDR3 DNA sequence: TGTGCCAGCAGCTCCGGGACAGGGGTGTCACCCCTCCACTTT. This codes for CASSSGTGVSPLHF.

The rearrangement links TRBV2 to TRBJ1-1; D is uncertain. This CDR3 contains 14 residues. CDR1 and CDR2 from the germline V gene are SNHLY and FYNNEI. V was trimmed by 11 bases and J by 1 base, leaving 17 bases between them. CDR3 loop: CASAIQVGNTEAFF. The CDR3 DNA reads TGTGCCTCAGCAATCCAGGTCGGGAACACTGAAGCTTTCTTT.

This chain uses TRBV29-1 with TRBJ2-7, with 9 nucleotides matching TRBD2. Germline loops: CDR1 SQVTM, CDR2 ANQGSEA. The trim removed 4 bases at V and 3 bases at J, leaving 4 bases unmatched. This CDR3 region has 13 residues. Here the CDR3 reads CSVVTSGYYEQYF. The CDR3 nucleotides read TGCAGCGTTGTCACTAGCGGGTACTACGAGCAGTACTTC.

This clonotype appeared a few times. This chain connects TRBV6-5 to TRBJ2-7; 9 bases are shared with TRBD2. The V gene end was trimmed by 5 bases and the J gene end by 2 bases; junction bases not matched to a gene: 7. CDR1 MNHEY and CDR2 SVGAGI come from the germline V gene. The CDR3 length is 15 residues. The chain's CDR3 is CASSPLAGEPYEQYF. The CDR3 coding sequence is TGTGCCAGCAGTCCACTAGCGGGCGAACCCTACGAGCAGTACTTC.

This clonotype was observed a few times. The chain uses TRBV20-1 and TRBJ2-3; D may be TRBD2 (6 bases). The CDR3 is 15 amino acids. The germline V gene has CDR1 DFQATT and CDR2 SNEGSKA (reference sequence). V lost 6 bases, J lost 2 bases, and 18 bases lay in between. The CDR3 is CSAGRRGYYTDTQYF. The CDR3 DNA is TGCAGTGCAGGGAGGCGGGGCTATTACACAGATACGCAGTATTTT.

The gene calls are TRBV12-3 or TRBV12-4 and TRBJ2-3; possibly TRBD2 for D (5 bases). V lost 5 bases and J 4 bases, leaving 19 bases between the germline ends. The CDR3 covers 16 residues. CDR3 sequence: CASSQLSKQLADTQYF. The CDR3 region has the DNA TGTGCCAGCAGTCAACTCTCCAAACAACTAGCAGATACGCAGTATTTT.

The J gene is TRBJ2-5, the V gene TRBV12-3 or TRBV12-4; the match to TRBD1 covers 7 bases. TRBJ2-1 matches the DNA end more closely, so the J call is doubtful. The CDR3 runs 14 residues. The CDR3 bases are TGTGCCAGCAGCTCAGGGGGTGAGGGCAATGAGCAGTTCTTC. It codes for CASSSGGEGNEQFF.

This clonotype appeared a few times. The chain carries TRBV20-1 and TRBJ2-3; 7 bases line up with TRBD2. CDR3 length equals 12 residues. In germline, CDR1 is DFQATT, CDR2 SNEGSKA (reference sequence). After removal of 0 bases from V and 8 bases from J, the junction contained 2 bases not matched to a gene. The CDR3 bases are TGCAGTGCTAGAGAGGGGGAGGGTACGCAGTATTTT. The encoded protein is CSAREGEGTQYF.

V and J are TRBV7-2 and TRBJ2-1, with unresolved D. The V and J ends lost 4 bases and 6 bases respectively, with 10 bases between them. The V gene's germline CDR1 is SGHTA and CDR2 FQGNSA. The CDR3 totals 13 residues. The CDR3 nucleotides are TGTGCCAGCAGCTCCTATCGGCGCAATGAGCAGTTCTTC. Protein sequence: CASSSYRRNEQFF.

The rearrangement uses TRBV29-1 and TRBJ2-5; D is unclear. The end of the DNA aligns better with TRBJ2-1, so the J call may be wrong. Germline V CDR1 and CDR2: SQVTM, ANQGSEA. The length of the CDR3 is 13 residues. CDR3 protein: CSVEPEGYNEQFF. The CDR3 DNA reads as TGCAGCGTTGAGCCCGAAGGCTACAATGAGCAGTTCTTC.

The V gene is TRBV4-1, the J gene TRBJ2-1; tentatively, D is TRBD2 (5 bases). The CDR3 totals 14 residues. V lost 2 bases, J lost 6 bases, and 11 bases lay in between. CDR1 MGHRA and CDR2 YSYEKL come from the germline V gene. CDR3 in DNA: TGCGCCAGCAGCCAATTTTTAGAGGGCAATGAGCAGTTCTTC. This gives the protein CASSQFLEGNEQFF.

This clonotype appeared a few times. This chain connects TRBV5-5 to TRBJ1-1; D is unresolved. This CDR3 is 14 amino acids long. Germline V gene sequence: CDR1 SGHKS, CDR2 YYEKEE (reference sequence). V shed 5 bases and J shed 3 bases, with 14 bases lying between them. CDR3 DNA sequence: TGTGCCAGCAGACCGTGGGCGGGAGACACTGAAGCTTTCTTT. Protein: CASRPWAGDTEAFF.

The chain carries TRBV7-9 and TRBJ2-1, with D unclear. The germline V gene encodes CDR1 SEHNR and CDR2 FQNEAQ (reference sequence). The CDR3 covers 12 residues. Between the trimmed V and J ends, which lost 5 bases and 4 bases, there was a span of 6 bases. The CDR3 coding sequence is TGTGCCAGCAGCGCGCATTACAATGAGCAGTTCTTC. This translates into CASSAHYNEQFF.

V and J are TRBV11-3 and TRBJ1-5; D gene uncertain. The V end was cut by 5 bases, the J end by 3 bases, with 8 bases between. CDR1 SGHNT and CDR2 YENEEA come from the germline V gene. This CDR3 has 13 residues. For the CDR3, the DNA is TGTGCCAGCAGCGTTACGATCAATCAGCCCCAGCATTTT. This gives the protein CASSVTINQPQHF.

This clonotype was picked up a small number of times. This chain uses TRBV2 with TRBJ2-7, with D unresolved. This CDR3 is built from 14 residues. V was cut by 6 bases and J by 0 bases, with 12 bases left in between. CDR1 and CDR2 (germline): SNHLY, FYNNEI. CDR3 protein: CASRGQYSSYEQYF. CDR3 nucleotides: TGTGCCAGCAGAGGCCAGTACAGCTCCTACGAGCAGTACTTC.

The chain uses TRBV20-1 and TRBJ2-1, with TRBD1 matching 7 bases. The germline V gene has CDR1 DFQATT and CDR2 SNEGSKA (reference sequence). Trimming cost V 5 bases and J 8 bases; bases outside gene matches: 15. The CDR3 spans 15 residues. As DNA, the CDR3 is TGCAGTGCTCTGAAGGGGGCCGTAAGGGGCGATGAGCAGTTCTTC. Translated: CSALKGAVRGDEQFF.

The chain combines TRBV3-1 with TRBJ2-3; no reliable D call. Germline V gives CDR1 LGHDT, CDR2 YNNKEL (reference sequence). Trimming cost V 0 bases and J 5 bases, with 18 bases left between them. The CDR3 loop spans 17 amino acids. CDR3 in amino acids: CASSQDLAGDLGDTQYF. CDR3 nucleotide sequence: TGTGCCAGCAGCCAAGATCTGGCCGGAGACTTGGGAGATACGCAGTATTTT.

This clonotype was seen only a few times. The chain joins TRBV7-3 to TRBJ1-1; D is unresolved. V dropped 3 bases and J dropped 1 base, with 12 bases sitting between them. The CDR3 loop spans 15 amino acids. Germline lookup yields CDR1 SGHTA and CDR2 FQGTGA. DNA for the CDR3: TGTGCCAGCAGCTTGACTGGAAGGGCGAACACTGAAGCTTTCTTT. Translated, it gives CASSLTGRANTEAFF.

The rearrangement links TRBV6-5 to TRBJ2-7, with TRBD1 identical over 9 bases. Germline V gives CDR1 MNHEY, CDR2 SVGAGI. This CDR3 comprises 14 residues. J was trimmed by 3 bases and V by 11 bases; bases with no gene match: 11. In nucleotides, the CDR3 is TGTGCCGGCGCGGGACAGGGCCATCACTACGAGCAGTACTTC. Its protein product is CAGAGQGHHYEQYF.

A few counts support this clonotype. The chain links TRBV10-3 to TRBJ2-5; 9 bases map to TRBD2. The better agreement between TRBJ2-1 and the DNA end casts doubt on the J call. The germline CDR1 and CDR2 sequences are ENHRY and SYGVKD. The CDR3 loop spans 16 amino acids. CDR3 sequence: CAISESAGGPENEQFF. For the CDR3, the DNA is TGTGCCATCAGTGAGAGTGCGGGGGGGCCTGAGAATGAGCAGTTCTTC.